One and the same sample provided the 6 T cell receptor beta chains below, sequenced in a study of T cells in Graves' hyperthyroidism and ophthalmopathy. RNA transcripts served as the template for amplifying TCR beta CDR3 regions. RT-PCR in the first round (using the HTBI primer set) targeted the TCR CDR3. MiXCR, run by TCRdb on the multiplex PCR reads, gives a single entry per CDR3 protein. The sample records around 620,000 distinct CDR3 sequences, around 15% being singletons. The sequencing sample was made of blood. The receptors here all came from a young woman with Graves' hyperthyroidism.

At least ten counts were recorded for this clonotype. The chain combines TRBV27 with TRBJ2-7, with TRBD1 matching 7 bases. V shed 3 bases and J 4 bases; nucleotides not matched to a gene: 6. Germline lookup yields CDR1 MNHEY and CDR2 SMNVEV (reference sequence). The CDR3 has 14 residues. The DNA of the CDR3 is TGTGCCAGCAGTTTCTCGGGACAGCCTTACGAGCAGTACTTC. Its translation is CASSFSGQPYEQYF.

A note on this clonotype: Given a much more abundant clone one base away, this may be a read error. The chain uses TRBV28 and TRBJ1-5, with TRBD1 as a possible D gene (6 bases). The length of the CDR3 is 15 residues. The V end was cut by 6 bases, the J end by 5 bases, with 17 bases between. In germline, CDR1 is MDHEN, CDR2 SYDVKM. CDR3 in DNA: TGTGCCAGCAGCCTACAGGGTTACAGCGATCAGCCCCAGCATTTT. Translated, it gives CASSLQGYSDQPQHF.

This clonotype was observed at least ten times. The rearrangement uses TRBV28 and TRBJ1-5; D ambiguous. With 2 bases removed from V and 7 bases from J, the gap between germline ends came to 6 bases. This CDR3 contains 12 residues. Per germline, CDR1 MDHEN and CDR2 SYDVKM. The CDR3 nucleotides read TGTGCCAGCAGTTTAATTATACAGCCCCAGCATTTT. Its translation is CASSLIIQPQHF. The full variable domain, completed using reference TRBV28 and TRBJ1-5, is DVKVTQSSRYLVKRTGEKVFLECVQDMDHENMFWYRQDPGLGLRLIYFSYDVKMKEKGDIPEGYSVSREKKERFSLILESASTNQTSMYLCASSLIIQPQHFGDGTRLSIL.

This chain links TRBV20-1 with TRBJ2-6; either TRBD1 or TRBD2 may supply D (5 bases each). The CDR3 extends over 18 amino acids. Germline-derived CDR1 and CDR2 are DFQATT and SNEGSKA (reference sequence). V dropped 1 base and J dropped 1 base, with 17 bases sitting between them. The CDR3 reads CSARAEGITLSGANVLTF. The CDR3 DNA reads as TGCAGTGCTAGAGCAGAGGGGATCACCTTGTCTGGGGCCAACGTCCTGACTTTC.

The chain recombines TRBV7-3 with TRBJ2-2; D not resolved. The V end lost 3 bases, the J end lost 7 bases, and 12 bases lay between the germline ends. The CDR3 covers 14 residues. CDR1 is SGHTA, CDR2 FQGTGA, per germline. The CDR3 nucleotides read TGTGCCAGCAGCTTCTTTACCTTTGGCGGGGAGCTGTTTTTT. Protein sequence: CASSFFTFGGELFF. Based on the CDR3 plus reference TRBV7-3 and TRBJ2-2, the full variable domain is GAGVSQTPSNKVTEKGKYVELRCDPISGHTALYWYRQSLGQGPEFLIYFQGTGAADDSGLPNDRFFAVRPEGSVSTLKIQRTERGDSAVYLCASSFFTFGGELFFGEGSRLTVL.

This clonotype was counted at least ten times. This sequence joins TRBV11-2 and TRBJ2-5, with D possibly matching TRBD1 (5 bases). Trimming stripped 1 base from V and 5 bases from J, with 11 bases between. Germline V gene data show CDR1 as SGHAT and CDR2 as FQNNGV. The CDR3 sequence is 14 residues long. In DNA, the CDR3 is TGTGCCAGCAGCTTAGCCAGGGTCGGGGAGACCCAGTACTTC. It yields the protein CASSLARVGETQYF.